This is a list of T cell receptor beta chains from one sample in a study of beta chain features in type 1 diabetes. Here immunoSEQ multiplex PCR was the method, and the copy in TCRdb shows in-frame clones only, minus some. The table lists about 360,000 clones, over 9.5% of them singletons, with approximately 0.01% in the top ten. Sequencing was carried out using naive CD4+ T cells from blood. The receptors were gathered from a woman younger than 30 with type 1 diabetes. Each CDR3 is given with its conserved first and last residue. D genes are given only for firm matches. A row's size may be missing; if present it is once, few, many or a size class.

d_call clone_size j_call v_call cdr3_aa cdr3_nt
TRBD2 - TRBJ2-1 TRBV27 CASSSPPKGLGNEQFF TGTGCCAGCAGTTCGCCTCCTAAGGGACTAGGGAATGAGCAGTTCTTC
- - TRBJ1-1 TRBV15 CATSRRGGNKAFF TGTGCCACCAGCCGCCGGGGTGGGAACAAAGCTTTCTTT
- - TRBJ2-3 TRBV5-1 CASSLPGGVADTQYF TGCGCCAGCAGCTTGCCCGGGGGTGTCGCAGATACGCAGTATTTT
TRBD1 few TRBJ2-7 TRBV29-1 CSVGYRQGAHEQYF TGCAGCGTTGGGTACCGGCAGGGGGCCCACGAGCAGTACTTC
- few TRBJ2-7 TRBV15 CATATGQLYEQYF TGTGCCACCGCCACCGGACAGCTCTACGAGCAGTACTTC
- - TRBJ2-5 TRBV4-1 CASSRVLAETQYF TGCGCCAGCAGCCGGGTATTAGCGGAGACCCAGTACTTC
TRBD2 few TRBJ2-7 TRBV28 CASSSPSGGRYEQYF TGTGCCAGCAGTTCTCCCTCGGGCGGGAGATACGAGCAGTACTTC
- - TRBJ2-2 TRBV7-7 CASSLVSTGELFF TGTGCCAGCAGCTTAGTCAGCACCGGGGAGCTGTTTTTT
TRBD1 - TRBJ1-6 TRBV4-3 CASSGETGPHSPLHF TGCGCCAGCAGCGGGGAGACAGGGCCCCATTCACCCCTCCACTTT
- - TRBJ2-1 TRBV15 CATSRLEGPYNEQFF TGTGCCACCAGCAGGCTGGAGGGACCCTACAATGAGCAGTTCTTC
TRBD2 few TRBJ2-2 TRBV4-2 CASSQVGLADHTGELFF TGTGCCAGCAGCCAAGTCGGCCTAGCGGATCACACCGGGGAGCTGTTTTTT
TRBD1 - TRBJ2-7 TRBV5-6 CASSWGQGAYEQYF TGTGCCAGCAGCTGGGGACAGGGGGCCTACGAGCAGTACTTC
- - TRBJ1-1 TRBV5-1 CASTTDTSGTEAFF TGCGCCAGCACCACGGATACGTCGGGCACTGAAGCTTTCTTT
- few TRBJ1-1 TRBV15 CATSREKGVGTEAFF TGTGCCACCAGCAGAGAGAAAGGGGTAGGCACTGAAGCTTTCTTT
TRBD1 - TRBJ2-2 TRBV5-1 CASSLGQGVLSGELFF TGCGCCAGCAGCTTGGGACAGGGCGTTTTGAGCGGGGAGCTGTTTTTT
TRBD1 - TRBJ1-1 TRBV2 CASTGTANTEAFF TGTGCCAGCACCGGGACAGCGAACACTGAAGCTTTCTTT
TRBD2 - TRBJ2-7 TRBV28 CASSTLSGRTPYEQYF TGTGCCAGCAGTACTCTTAGCGGGAGGACCCCCTACGAGCAGTACTTC
- - TRBJ2-5 TRBV15 CATSRVLGETQYF TGTGCCACCAGCCGGGTCCTCGGGGAGACCCAGTACTTC
TRBD2 - TRBJ2-1 TRBV4-1 CASSPRPGLVRPYNEQFF TGCGCCAGCAGCCCTAGACCCGGACTAGTTAGGCCCTACAATGAGCAGTTCTTC
TRBD2 few TRBJ2-7 TRBV6-6 CASSYGLAGEQYF TGTGCCAGCAGTTACGGGCTAGCGGGAGAGCAGTACTTC